This is a list of T cell receptor beta chains from one sample in a study of long-term antiretroviral therapy in people with HIV. Generated by immunoSEQ multiplex PCR, the TCRdb table keeps only in-frame clones and is missing some. The sample lists 20,000 to 25,000 clones; roughly 88% were seen once. The sequenced sample was unsorted PBMCs, obtained 1.2 years after starting antiretroviral therapy. These receptor sequences come from a woman in her thirties or forties with HIV. Both conserved end residues are part of each CDR3. Each record gives: J gene, D gene, V gene, clone size, CDR3 protein, CDR3 DNA. A D gene is named only where the DNA matches it firmly. Only some rows state a clone size, as once, few, many or a class for expanded clones.

j_gene: TRBJ2-7
d_gene: -
v_gene: TRBV7-9
abundance: -
CDR3aa: CASSLAAGTNEQYF
CDR3nt: TGTGCCAGCAGCTTAGCGGCTGGGACAAACGAGCAGTACTTC

j_gene: TRBJ2-7
d_gene: TRBD2
v_gene: TRBV18
abundance: -
CDR3aa: CASSPPTGGDSYEQYF
CDR3nt: TGTGCCAGCTCACCACCAACGGGAGGGGACTCCTACGAGCAGTACTTC

j_gene: TRBJ1-1
d_gene: -
v_gene: TRBV19
abundance: -
CDR3aa: CASSPSRFMNTEAFF
CDR3nt: TGTGCCAGTAGTCCCAGCAGGTTCATGAACACTGAAGCTTTCTTT

j_gene: TRBJ1-1
d_gene: TRBD1
v_gene: TRBV5-1
abundance: -
CDR3aa: CASSWGDRGGPLMNTEAFF
CDR3nt: TGCGCCAGCAGCTGGGGAGACAGGGGAGGGCCGCTCATGAACACTGAAGCTTTCTTT

j_gene: TRBJ1-3
d_gene: -
v_gene: TRBV28
abundance: -
CDR3aa: CASSTPGLGSGNTIYF
CDR3nt: TGTGCCAGCAGTACGCCCGGGCTTGGCTCTGGAAACACCATATATTTT

j_gene: TRBJ2-2
d_gene: -
v_gene: TRBV5-1
abundance: -
CDR3aa: CASSPMIGGGIGGELFF
CDR3nt: TGCGCCAGCAGCCCCATGATTGGTGGCGGGATCGGCGGGGAGCTGTTTTTT

j_gene: TRBJ2-7
d_gene: TRBD2
v_gene: TRBV14
abundance: -
CDR3aa: CASSRGLAGVYEQYF
CDR3nt: TGTGCCAGCAGCCGTGGACTAGCGGGAGTTTACGAGCAGTACTTC

j_gene: TRBJ2-3
d_gene: -
v_gene: TRBV27
abundance: -
CDR3aa: CASSFRGVTDTQYF
CDR3nt: TGTGCCAGCAGTTTCAGGGGAGTGACAGATACGCAGTATTTT

j_gene: TRBJ2-1
d_gene: -
v_gene: TRBV11-2
abundance: -
CDR3aa: CASSLVRASYNEQFF
CDR3nt: TGTGCCAGCAGCTTAGTCCGTGCCTCCTACAATGAGCAGTTCTTC

j_gene: TRBJ2-2
d_gene: TRBD2
v_gene: TRBV7-2
abundance: -
CDR3aa: CASSLVSGRAPNTGELFF
CDR3nt: TGTGCCAGCAGCTTAGTTAGCGGGAGGGCCCCGAACACCGGGGAGCTGTTTTTT

j_gene: TRBJ1-4
d_gene: -
v_gene: TRBV19
abundance: -
CDR3aa: CASKDGQQVLNEKLFF
CDR3nt: TGTGCCAGTAAAGATGGACAGCAAGTCTTAAATGAAAAACTGTTTTTT

j_gene: TRBJ2-3
d_gene: -
v_gene: TRBV4-3
abundance: -
CDR3aa: CASSQDWQPTDTQYF
CDR3nt: TGCGCCAGCAGCCAAGATTGGCAGCCCACAGATACGCAGTATTTT

j_gene: TRBJ1-4
d_gene: TRBD1
v_gene: TRBV7-9
abundance: -
CDR3aa: CASSSGGHNEKLFF
CDR3nt: TGTGCCAGCAGCTCAGGGGGGCATAATGAAAAACTGTTTTTT

j_gene: TRBJ2-1
d_gene: -
v_gene: TRBV9
abundance: -
CDR3aa: CASSVEGVAYNEQFF
CDR3nt: TGTGCCAGCAGCGTAGAGGGGGTCGCCTACAATGAGCAGTTCTTC

j_gene: TRBJ1-3
d_gene: TRBD1
v_gene: TRBV6-1
abundance: -
CDR3aa: CASSETPGQGIIGNTIYF
CDR3nt: TGTGCCAGCAGTGAAACACCGGGACAGGGTATTATAGGAAACACCATATATTTT

j_gene: TRBJ1-4
d_gene: -
v_gene: TRBV28
abundance: -
CDR3aa: CASSLGQNEKLFF
CDR3nt: TGTGCCAGCAGTTTGGGCCAGAATGAAAAACTGTTTTTT

j_gene: TRBJ1-2
d_gene: -
v_gene: TRBV27
abundance: -
CDR3aa: CASRPADSYGYTF
CDR3nt: TGTGCCAGCAGGCCCGCGGATTCCTATGGCTACACCTTC

j_gene: TRBJ2-1
d_gene: -
v_gene: TRBV13
abundance: -
CDR3aa: CASSLVEGAPGEQFF
CDR3nt: TGTGCCAGCAGCTTAGTAGAAGGGGCCCCGGGGGAGCAGTTCTTC

j_gene: TRBJ1-2
d_gene: TRBD1
v_gene: TRBV19
abundance: -
CDR3aa: CASTSGQGPTYGYTF
CDR3nt: TGTGCCAGTACCTCAGGACAGGGCCCCACCTATGGCTACACCTTC

j_gene: TRBJ2-3
d_gene: -
v_gene: TRBV10-2
abundance: -
CDR3aa: CASSALKAHSTDTQYF
CDR3nt: TGCGCCAGCAGTGCTCTGAAGGCTCACTCGACAGATACGCAGTATTTT

j_gene: TRBJ2-6
d_gene: TRBD1
v_gene: TRBV9
abundance: -
CDR3aa: CASSLTGTGRSSGANVLTF
CDR3nt: TGTGCCAGCAGTCTTACCGGGACAGGGAGAAGCTCTGGGGCCAACGTCCTGACTTTC

j_gene: TRBJ1-4
d_gene: -
v_gene: TRBV21-1
abundance: few
CDR3aa: CASSKQGAGEKLFF
CDR3nt: TGTGCCAGCAGCAAACAGGGGGCCGGGGAAAAACTGTTTTTT

j_gene: TRBJ2-6
d_gene: -
v_gene: TRBV29-1
abundance: -
CDR3aa: CSALDSGANVLTF
CDR3nt: TGCAGCGCCTTAGACTCTGGGGCCAACGTCCTGACTTTC

j_gene: TRBJ2-5
d_gene: TRBD2
v_gene: TRBV7-2
abundance: -
CDR3aa: CASSPRTSGRMETQYF
CDR3nt: TGTGCCAGCAGCCCCCGGACTAGCGGGAGGATGGAGACCCAGTACTTC

j_gene: TRBJ2-7
d_gene: TRBD1
v_gene: TRBV13
abundance: -
CDR3aa: CASSPDRGGYEQYF
CDR3nt: TGTGCCAGCAGCCCGGACAGGGGGGGCTACGAGCAGTACTTC

j_gene: TRBJ2-7
d_gene: -
v_gene: TRBV7-9
abundance: -
CDR3aa: CASSLGVGRQYEQYF
CDR3nt: TGTGCCAGCAGTCTCGGGGTAGGGCGGCAATACGAGCAGTACTTC

j_gene: TRBJ2-5
d_gene: -
v_gene: TRBV9
abundance: -
CDR3aa: CASSREDGTPQLRKVSRETQYF
CDR3nt: TGTGCCAGCAGCAGGGAGGACGGGACACCTCAACTAAGGAAGGTGTCAAGAGAGACCCAGTACTTC

j_gene: TRBJ2-7
d_gene: TRBD2
v_gene: TRBV5-4
abundance: -
CDR3aa: CASSLGLAGFGAGEQYF
CDR3nt: TGTGCCAGCAGCTTGGGACTAGCGGGATTTGGGGCAGGCGAGCAGTACTTC

j_gene: TRBJ1-3
d_gene: -
v_gene: TRBV9
abundance: once
CDR3aa: CASSVHGGSGNTIYF
CDR3nt: TGTGCCAGCAGCGTTCATGGAGGCTCTGGAAACACCATATATTTT

j_gene: TRBJ2-7
d_gene: TRBD1
v_gene: TRBV7-2
abundance: -
CDR3aa: CASSARFTGGYEQYF
CDR3nt: TGTGCCAGCAGCGCACGATTCACAGGGGGCTACGAGCAGTACTTC

j_gene: TRBJ1-4
d_gene: -
v_gene: TRBV5-5
abundance: -
CDR3aa: CASSRGNIGEKLFF
CDR3nt: TGTGCCAGCTCAAGGGGGAACATAGGTGAAAAACTGTTTTTT

j_gene: TRBJ1-2
d_gene: -
v_gene: TRBV6-1
abundance: -
CDR3aa: CASSEVPSGGGRDGYTF
CDR3nt: TGTGCCAGCAGTGAAGTGCCCTCGGGAGGGGGACGCGATGGCTACACCTTC

j_gene: TRBJ1-4
d_gene: TRBD1
v_gene: TRBV2
abundance: -
CDR3aa: CASRGAPGQANEKLFF
CDR3nt: TGTGCCAGCAGGGGCGCACCGGGACAGGCAAATGAAAAACTGTTTTTT

j_gene: TRBJ2-7
d_gene: -
v_gene: TRBV7-8
abundance: -
CDR3aa: CASSSQNTSFTYEQYF
CDR3nt: TGTGCCAGCAGCTCCCAAAATACTAGTTTCACCTACGAGCAGTACTTC

j_gene: TRBJ1-4
d_gene: -
v_gene: TRBV6-1
abundance: -
CDR3aa: CASASTVTNEKLFF
CDR3nt: TGTGCCAGCGCCTCGACAGTTACTAATGAAAAACTGTTTTTT

j_gene: TRBJ2-5
d_gene: -
v_gene: TRBV5-1
abundance: few
CDR3aa: CASRMGAGDSLETQYF
CDR3nt: TGCGCCAGCCGAATGGGGGCAGGGGATTCGTTAGAGACCCAGTACTTC

j_gene: TRBJ2-5
d_gene: -
v_gene: TRBV5-1
abundance: once
CDR3aa: CASSLEGLETQYF
CDR3nt: TGCGCCAGCAGCTTGGAGGGCTTGGAGACCCAGTACTTC

j_gene: TRBJ2-7
d_gene: TRBD2
v_gene: TRBV4-2
abundance: -
CDR3aa: CASSQGSSGSYEQYF
CDR3nt: TGTGCCAGCAGCCAAGGCTCTAGCGGGAGTTACGAGCAGTACTTC

j_gene: TRBJ1-4
d_gene: -
v_gene: TRBV4-3
abundance: -
CDR3aa: CASSQDSDSNEKLFF
CDR3nt: TGCGCCAGCAGCCAAGATTCCGATTCTAATGAAAAACTGTTTTTT

j_gene: TRBJ2-7
d_gene: TRBD2
v_gene: TRBV13
abundance: -
CDR3aa: CASSFIAGDLYEQYF
CDR3nt: TGTGCCAGCAGCTTTATAGCGGGGGACCTTTACGAGCAGTACTTC

j_gene: TRBJ1-1
d_gene: -
v_gene: TRBV6-1
abundance: -
CDR3aa: CASSGWENTEAFF
CDR3nt: TGTGCCAGCAGCGGGTGGGAGAACACTGAAGCTTTCTTT

j_gene: TRBJ2-5
d_gene: -
v_gene: TRBV2
abundance: -
CDR3aa: CASSVVSIQETQYF
CDR3nt: TGTGCCAGCAGTGTAGTTAGCATCCAGGAGACCCAGTACTTC

j_gene: TRBJ2-2
d_gene: -
v_gene: TRBV7-9
abundance: few
CDR3aa: CASSPRDTRNTGELFF
CDR3nt: TGTGCCAGCAGCCCTAGGGACACCCGGAACACCGGGGAGCTGTTTTTT

j_gene: TRBJ2-3
d_gene: TRBD1
v_gene: TRBV5-1
abundance: -
CDR3aa: CASSLTGVGTDTQYF
CDR3nt: TGCGCCAGCAGCTTAACAGGGGTTGGCACAGATACGCAGTATTTT

j_gene: TRBJ2-2
d_gene: -
v_gene: TRBV7-9
abundance: -
CDR3aa: CASSFRGTNTGELFF
CDR3nt: TGTGCCAGCAGCTTTAGAGGGACGAACACCGGGGAGCTGTTTTTT

j_gene: TRBJ1-1
d_gene: -
v_gene: TRBV6-6
abundance: -
CDR3aa: CASSYLRTAMNTEAFF
CDR3nt: TGTGCCAGCAGTTACCTTCGGACAGCTATGAACACTGAAGCTTTCTTT

j_gene: TRBJ2-1
d_gene: TRBD1
v_gene: TRBV27
abundance: few
CDR3aa: CASRTGATNEQFF
CDR3nt: TGTGCCAGCAGAACAGGGGCCACCAATGAGCAGTTCTTC

j_gene: TRBJ2-7
d_gene: -
v_gene: TRBV7-9
abundance: -
CDR3aa: CASSLVMSGQYF
CDR3nt: TGTGCCAGCAGCTTAGTCATGTCTGGGCAGTACTTC

j_gene: TRBJ2-7
d_gene: TRBD1
v_gene: TRBV28
abundance: once
CDR3aa: CASSSPGQGGSYEQYF
CDR3nt: TGTGCCAGCAGTTCACCTGGACAGGGAGGATCCTACGAGCAGTACTTC

j_gene: TRBJ2-2
d_gene: TRBD1
v_gene: TRBV19
abundance: -
CDR3aa: CASSIGWTGAGELFF
CDR3nt: TGTGCCAGTAGTATAGGGTGGACAGGGGCCGGGGAGCTGTTTTTT

j_gene: TRBJ2-7
d_gene: TRBD2
v_gene: TRBV18
abundance: few
CDR3aa: CASSPPAGAAYEQYF
CDR3nt: TGTGCCAGCTCACCACCCGCGGGAGCAGCCTACGAGCAGTACTTC

j_gene: TRBJ1-4
d_gene: -
v_gene: TRBV6-1
abundance: -
CDR3aa: CASSEGVQATNEKLFF
CDR3nt: TGTGCCAGCAGTGAAGGGGTCCAGGCAACTAATGAAAAACTGTTTTTT

j_gene: TRBJ2-3
d_gene: TRBD1
v_gene: TRBV5-4
abundance: -
CDR3aa: CASSAPTGGGTDTQYF
CDR3nt: TGTGCCAGCAGCGCACCTACAGGGGGTGGTACAGATACGCAGTATTTT

j_gene: TRBJ2-1
d_gene: -
v_gene: TRBV5-6
abundance: -
CDR3aa: CASSMDGESSYNEQFF
CDR3nt: TGTGCCAGCAGCATGGATGGGGAGAGCTCCTACAATGAGCAGTTCTTC

j_gene: TRBJ2-7
d_gene: TRBD1
v_gene: TRBV11-2
abundance: -
CDR3aa: CASSGRQGSYEQYF
CDR3nt: TGTGCCAGCAGCGGAAGACAGGGTTCTTACGAGCAGTACTTC

j_gene: TRBJ1-1
d_gene: -
v_gene: TRBV2
abundance: -
CDR3aa: CASIRGENTEAFF
CDR3nt: TGTGCCAGCATAAGAGGTGAGAACACTGAAGCTTTCTTT

j_gene: TRBJ2-1
d_gene: -
v_gene: TRBV7-7
abundance: once
CDR3aa: CASSLGELTYNEQFF
CDR3nt: TGTGCCAGCAGCTTAGGTGAACTAACCTACAATGAGCAGTTCTTC